This record looks at one T cell receptor (beta chain) sequence and its context. Source study methods: Scientists estimated how many nucleated cells there were by amplifying reference gene primers. Clones were read by immunoSEQ multiplex PCR, and TCRdb kept only the in-frame ones, dropping some. V and J calls plus clone size are reproduced from that table; the DNA served to infer D and trimming. The sample carries a few hundred thousand clones, about 87% recorded once. The CDR3 runs to 15 residues. With 1 base clipped from V and 12 bases from J, the junction kept 12 bases outside the gene matches. Germline V gene data show CDR1 as SEHNR and CDR2 as FQNEAQ (reference sequence). The sample belongs to a study of blood T cell repertoires in COVID-19. Across the study: Sites across the United States, Italy and Spain contributed samples from acute and convalescent COVID-19.

The chain links TRBV7-9 to TRBJ2-1; TRBD2 matches at 7 bases. This clonotype originated in a man aged 18 to 30 with COVID-19, enrolled during active disease. Specimen: peripheral blood. CDR3 loop: CASSLGWEGQFGQFF. In DNA, the CDR3 is TGTGCCAGCAGCTTAGGGTGGGAGGGCCAATTTGGGCAGTTCTTC.